Listed here are 11 T cell receptor beta chains from one sample, sequenced in a study of T-cell reconstitution after alpha-beta-depleted transplantation in children. Their recognized antigens are unknown. Findings and caveats of the study: The main origin of T-cell counts and diversity one year after transplant was newly produced T cells.

Unique molecular identifiers were built into the TCRbeta library. TCRdb re-called the PCR reads through MiXCR, storing one row per CDR3 protein. Of about 300,000 distinct CDR3 sequences detected, about 7.3% appear once; the ten largest clones hold over 7.5%. The material was peripheral blood, obtained 360 days after TCRalphabeta/CD19-depleted stem cell transplant. The source is a female patient aged 2-9 years who had a stem cell transplant for Fanconi anemia, so the T cells may come from the graft donor.

This clonotype is a singleton in its sample. J is TRBJ2-1 and V is TRBV25-1, with D perhaps assigned TRBD1 or TRBD2 (6 bases each). V was clipped by 4 bases and J by 6 bases, with 22 bases between them. The CDR3 has 17 residues. The germline V gene encodes CDR1 MGHDK and CDR2 SYGVNS. The CDR3 nucleotides read TGTGCCAGCAGTGGGCAAGTTCGGGGGCGGTTAGGCAATGAGCAGTTCTTC. It is translated as CASSGQVRGRLGNEQFF.

This clonotype was seen a handful of times. The gene calls are TRBV25-1 and TRBJ2-5; D could derive from TRBD1 or TRBD2 (6 bases each). The CDR3 is made up of 16 amino acids. Germline CDR1 is MGHDK and CDR2 is SYGVNS. The V end lost 2 bases, the J end lost 5 bases, and 18 bases lay between the germline ends. The CDR3 DNA reads as TGTGCCAGCAGTGAAGGAGAGGGGGGTAATCGGGAGACCCAGTACTTC. Translation gives CASSEGEGGNRETQYF.

In this sample, this clonotype turned up a few times. A junction boundary mismatches the germline segment, possibly from a read error. CDR3 sequence reads: CASSSPGLAGGSPPF. The CDR3 region has the DNA TGTGCCAGCAGTTCCCCCGGACTAGCGGGGGGGAGCCCTCCCTTC. The rearrangement joins TRBV28 to TRBJ2-5, with 15 nucleotides matching TRBD2. The germline CDR1 and CDR2 sequences are MDHEN and SYDVKM. This CDR3 is built from 15 residues.

This clonotype was seen ten or more times. The genes are TRBV12-3 or TRBV12-4 and TRBJ2-5; no clear D. There are 13 residues in the CDR3. Trimming pared 2 bases from V and 7 bases from J, leaving 11 bases between. The CDR3 protein is CASSLPPKGTQYF. The DNA of the CDR3 is TGTGCCAGCAGTTTACCCCCTAAAGGGACCCAGTACTTC.

This clonotype occurred a few times. The rearrangement links TRBV6-2 or TRBV6-3 to TRBJ2-6; 9 nucleotides match TRBD1. The J segment lost 0 bases and the V segment lost 3 bases, leaving 9 bases of the junction unmatched. Germline CDR1 is MNHEY and CDR2 is SVGEGT. This CDR3 is 19 amino acids long. The CDR3 DNA is TGTGCCAGCAGTTATGGGGGACAGGGTATTTTCTCTGGGGCCAACGTCCTGACTTTC. The encoded protein is CASSYGGQGIFSGANVLTF.

This clonotype was detected only a few times. This chain connects TRBV29-1 to TRBJ2-3, with 8 nucleotides matching TRBD1. The CDR3 extends over 13 amino acids. The trim removed 4 bases at V and 9 bases at J, leaving 9 bases unmatched. In germline, CDR1 is SQVTM, CDR2 ANQGSEA. CDR3 nucleotide sequence: TGCAGCGTTGCCACGCGGACAGGGAGCACGCAGTATTTT. This gives the protein CSVATRTGSTQYF.

The rearrangement uses TRBV7-9 and TRBJ2-5; 9 bases fit TRBD2. The CDR3 consists of 17 residues. Germline loops: CDR1 SEHNR, CDR2 FQNEAQ (reference sequence). Trimming took 3 bases from V and 0 from J; bases not matched to a gene: 8. CDR3 bases: TGTGCCAGCAGCTTTACTAGCGGGCCTTGGTACCAAGAGACCCAGTACTTC. Amino acid sequence: CASSFTSGPWYQETQYF.

This rearrangement joins TRBV19 to TRBJ2-7, with D unresolved. Trimming shortened V by 7 bases and J by 2 bases, and 15 bases separated the two germline ends. CDR3 length equals 14 residues. Germline V gene lookup returns CDR1 LNHDA and CDR2 SQIVND (reference sequence). The CDR3 region is CASKGSDRAYEQYF. The CDR3 region has the DNA TGTGCCAGTAAGGGTTCGGATAGGGCCTACGAGCAGTACTTC.

This clonotype was picked up many times. The chain has TRBV10-3 and TRBJ1-2; D gene unclear. From germline, CDR1 is ENHRY and CDR2 SYGVKD. V lost 0 bases, J lost 2 bases, and 7 bases lay in between. This CDR3 spans 14 amino acids. The CDR3 DNA follows: TGTGCCATCAGTGAGTCTGGCAGCAACTATGGCTACACCTTC. It codes for CAISESGSNYGYTF.

The DNA of the CDR3 is TGTGCCAGCAGCTTAGCTCTGGGGTTAGTAAGCTACGAGCAGTACTTC. It yields the protein CASSLALGLVSYEQYF. The chain uses TRBV7-9 and TRBJ2-7; D unclear. Per germline, CDR1 SEHNR and CDR2 FQNEAQ (reference sequence). The CDR3 totals 16 residues. The V end was cut by 0 bases, the J end by 3 bases, with 15 bases between.

This clonotype was detected many times. The rearrangement uses TRBV27 and TRBJ1-5; no firm D call. Germline CDR1 and CDR2: MNHEY and SMNVEV (reference sequence). The ends were cut back, 3 bases at V and 3 bases at J, with 9 bases in the middle. This CDR3 is 14 amino acids long. For the CDR3, the DNA is TGTGCCAGCAGTTTTCGTTCAGTCAATCAGCCCCAGCATTTT. Protein product: CASSFRSVNQPQHF.